This T cell receptor (beta chain) came from a study of blood T cell repertoires in COVID-19. Overall study context: Donors in the United States, Italy and Spain gave samples during acute or convalescent COVID-19. From T cells, B-cell-depleted T cells, or PBMCs came the material, which was cDNA or gDNA.

Profiling relied on immunoSEQ multiplex PCR, and the TCRdb table lists in-frame clones only, not all of them. The sample has 350,000 to 500,000 clones; 80% to 90% are singletons. The ends were cut back, 5 bases at V and 4 bases at J, with 9 bases in the middle. The germline V gene encodes CDR1 MNHEY and CDR2 SMNVEV (reference sequence). The CDR3 extends over 13 amino acids. The chain is built from TRBV27 and TRBJ1-5, with a tentative D call TRBD1 (5 bases). The sequencing sample was made of peripheral blood. This receptor was obtained from a man younger than 35 with COVID-19, enrolled during active disease. This CDR3 is CASSRGINQPQHF. The CDR3 bases are TGTGCCAGCAGTCGGGGGATTAATCAGCCCCAGCATTTT.